A single sample gave rise to the 5 T cell receptor beta chains below, sequenced in a study of T cells in Graves' hyperthyroidism and ophthalmopathy. Researchers amplified the TCR beta CDR3 regions from RNA transcripts. An initial round of RT-PCR targeting the TCR CDR3 relied on the HTBI primer set. TCRdb reprocessed the multiplex PCR reads via MiXCR and lists one record per CDR3 protein. Among fewer than 250,000 distinct CDR3 sequences listed, roughly 17% were seen once. The material sequenced was blood. The source is a woman in her late teens or twenties with Graves' ophthalmopathy.

This clonotype was seen repeatedly, ten times or more. The chain uses TRBV5-1 and TRBJ2-5; 7 bases agree with TRBD1. Germline CDR1 reads SGHRS; CDR2 reads YFSETQ. CDR3 size: 13 residues. J was trimmed by 7 bases and V by 3 bases; bases with no gene match: 6. For the CDR3, the DNA is TGCGCCAGCAGCTCGGACAGGCCGGCGACCCAGTACTTC. It is translated as CASSSDRPATQYF.

This chain uses TRBV28 with TRBJ2-1; the D is unclear. The CDR3 is made up of 11 amino acids. Trimming stripped 3 bases from V and 11 bases from J, with 8 bases between. Germline V gene lookup returns CDR1 MDHEN and CDR2 SYDVKM. The CDR3 nucleotides read TGTGCCAGCAGTTTCAAGGGCCAGCAGTTCTTC. This gives the protein CASSFKGQQFF.

The gene calls are TRBV4-3 and TRBJ2-7, with 8 bases lining up with TRBD1. The germline V gene has CDR1 LGHNA and CDR2 YSLEER. The CDR3 covers 15 residues. The junction had 4 bases not matched to a gene; V was cut back by 1 base and J by 2 bases. The CDR3 protein is CASSQATGAAYEQYF. In DNA form, the CDR3 reads TGCGCCAGCAGCCAAGCGACAGGGGCCGCCTACGAGCAGTACTTC.

This clonotype was seen ten or more times. CDR3 residues: CASSQLKAGGTDTQYF. CDR3 DNA sequence: TGTGCCAGCAGCCAATTGAAGGCGGGAGGCACAGATACGCAGTATTTT. V usage is TRBV3-1 and J usage is TRBJ2-3, with 7 bases that match TRBD2. CDR1 and CDR2 from the germline V gene are LGHDT and YNNKEL (reference sequence). Trimming removed 2 bases from V and 1 base from J; junction bases left unmatched: 6. The CDR3 has 16 amino acids.

This clonotype was seen at least ten times. V usage is TRBV7-9 and J usage is TRBJ2-4; no firm D call. The V and J ends lost 0 bases and 2 bases respectively, with 11 bases between them. The CDR3 has 16 amino acids. Germline CDR1 is SEHNR and CDR2 is FQNEAQ (reference sequence). CDR3 nucleotide sequence: TGTGCCAGCAGCTTAGCGGCGAGAAAGTCCAAAAACATTCAGTACTTC. It yields the protein CASSLAARKSKNIQYF.